This passage covers 25 T cell receptor beta chains from one sample sequenced in a study of regulatory dendritic cells for organ transplantation. CFSE-labeled sorted T cells met regulatory or mature dendritic cells for under 6 days. No cognate antigen is known for these TCRs. The protocol was immunoSEQ multiplex PCR, while the TCRdb copy is restricted to in-frame clones and leaves out a portion. The repertoire has some 18,000 clones, under 80% of them found once; the top ten carry about 3%. Sequences were obtained from memory CD4+ T cells from blood cultured with regulatory dendritic cells. The sample's subset: CD45RO+ memory T cells. These receptors originate from a human donor in good health.

The J gene is TRBJ2-1, the V gene TRBV4-2; TRBD2 matches 8 bases. Per germline, CDR1 LGHNA and CDR2 YNFKEQ. This CDR3 region has 15 residues. V lost 1 base to trimming and J lost 9 bases; unmatched junction nucleotides: 8. This CDR3 is CASSQAGGGSAEQFF. The DNA of the CDR3 is TGTGCCAGCAGCCAAGCGGGCGGGGGGTCGGCTGAGCAGTTCTTC.

The rearrangement joins TRBV30 to TRBJ1-2; 9 bases fit TRBD1. This CDR3 has 14 residues. Germline V lookup: CDR1 GTSNPN, CDR2 SVGIG (reference sequence). Losses at the gene ends were 4 bases for V and 4 bases for J; bases not matched to a gene: 7. The CDR3 reads CAWIPWDRAYGYTF. CDR3 coding DNA: TGTGCCTGGATCCCCTGGGACAGGGCCTATGGCTACACCTTC.

This sequence joins TRBV30 and TRBJ2-2; TRBD2 matches 7 bases. This CDR3 comprises 13 residues. V was clipped by 3 bases and J by 5 bases; unmatched bases: 3. In germline, CDR1 is GTSNPN, CDR2 SVGIG (reference sequence). DNA for the CDR3: TGTGCCTGGAGGGGACTATCTACCGGGGAGCTGTTTTTT. This gives the protein CAWRGLSTGELFF.

The chain employs TRBV7-2 and TRBJ1-1, with D uncertain. CDR3 length equals 15 residues. The germline V and J ends were trimmed by 4 bases and 6 bases, with 18 bases remaining between them. Germline loops: CDR1 SGHTA, CDR2 FQGNSA. In nucleotides, the CDR3 is TGTGCCAGCAGCTCCAATGCCTTGGGGATCTCTGAAGCTTTCTTT. Its translation: CASSSNALGISEAFF.

CDR3 DNA: TGTGCCAGCAGCCCCCGGACAGGTGCTATCTACGAGCAGTACTTC. This encodes CASSPRTGAIYEQYF. The rearrangement links TRBV7-2 to TRBJ2-7, with TRBD1 identical over 7 bases. There are 15 residues in the CDR3. CDR1 is SGHTA and CDR2 is FQGNSA in the germline V gene. Trimming removed 5 bases from V and 3 bases from J; junction bases left unmatched: 10.

The rearrangement uses TRBV25-1 and TRBJ2-1; 7 bases are a match to TRBD2. Trimming removed 3 bases from V and 2 bases from J; junction bases left unmatched: 4. The germline CDR1 and CDR2 sequences are MGHDK and SYGVNS. This CDR3 contains 15 residues. The CDR3, as DNA: TGTGCCAGCAGTGATCCAAGCGGGGCCTACAATGAGCAGTTCTTC. Translated: CASSDPSGAYNEQFF.

The chain links TRBV28 to TRBJ2-7; 9 bases align to TRBD2. V was clipped by 6 bases and J by 2 bases; unmatched bases: 5. The CDR3 totals 14 residues. The germline V gene has CDR1 MDHEN and CDR2 SYDVKM. CDR3 protein: CASRTSGPTYEQYF. The CDR3 DNA follows: TGTGCCAGCAGGACTAGCGGTCCTACCTACGAGCAGTACTTC.

V gene TRBV5-1 combines with J gene TRBJ2-7; 8 nucleotides agree with TRBD2. The CDR3 runs to 15 residues. The V gene end was trimmed by 0 bases and the J gene end by 4 bases; junction bases not matched to a gene: 6. CDR1 is SGHRS and CDR2 is YFSETQ in the germline V gene. CDR3 region: CASSLGSGSLYEQYF. The DNA for the CDR3 is TGCGCCAGCAGCTTGGGCAGCGGGAGTTTGTACGAGCAGTACTTC.

The chain uses TRBV4-3 and TRBJ1-6; D remains ambiguous. The CDR3 sequence is 13 residues long. CDR1 is LGHNA, CDR2 YSLEER, per germline. V was trimmed by 1 base and J by 2 bases, leaving 0 bases between them. The DNA of the CDR3 is TGCGCCAGCAGCCAAGCCTATAATTCACCCCTCCACTTT. Translated: CASSQAYNSPLHF.

The genes are TRBV6-4 and TRBJ2-3; TRBD2 matches at 13 bases. The CDR3 has 15 residues. The V gene end was trimmed by 2 bases and the J gene end by 4 bases; junction bases not matched to a gene: 0. Looked up from germline, CDR1 is MRHNA and CDR2 is SNTAGT. The CDR3 coding sequence is TGTGCCAGCAGTGACACTAGCGGGGGGGCAGATACGCAGTATTTT. Protein product: CASSDTSGGADTQYF.

V usage is TRBV28 and J usage is TRBJ2-7; the match to TRBD1 covers 9 bases. V was pared by 5 bases and J by 6 bases, with 11 bases of the junction left unmatched. The germline V gene encodes CDR1 MDHEN and CDR2 SYDVKM. The CDR3 spans 15 residues. This CDR3 is CASSPFGGQGAEQYF. The CDR3, as DNA: TGTGCCAGCAGTCCCTTTGGGGGACAGGGCGCCGAGCAGTACTTC.

The V call is TRBV6-1, the J call TRBJ1-1; D is unclear. Trimming pared 2 bases from V and 3 bases from J, leaving 10 bases between. The germline gives CDR1 MNHNS, CDR2 SASEGT. This CDR3 comprises 14 residues. Here the CDR3 DNA reads TGTGCCAGCAGTGAAACGGCAGCTTACACTGAAGCTTTCTTT. It codes for CASSETAAYTEAFF.

This chain links TRBV7-3 with TRBJ2-1, with 9 nucleotides matching TRBD2. Germline-derived CDR1 and CDR2 are SGHTA and FQGTGA. Losses at the gene ends were 2 bases for V and 9 bases for J; bases not matched to a gene: 8. There are 15 residues in the CDR3. CDR3 nucleotides: TGTGCCAGCAGCTTAGCCGGGACTAGCTGGAGTGAGCAGTTCTTC. Protein: CASSLAGTSWSEQFF. Combining the CDR3 with reference TRBV7-3 and TRBJ2-1 gives the whole variable domain GAGVSQTPSNKVTEKGKYVELRCDPISGHTALYWYRQSLGQGPEFLIYFQGTGAADDSGLPNDRFFAVRPEGSVSTLKIQRTERGDSAVYLCASSLAGTSWSEQFFGPGTRLTVL.

The chain carries TRBV4-2 and TRBJ2-6; either TRBD1 or TRBD2 may supply D (5 bases each). Germline V gene data show CDR1 as LGHNA and CDR2 as YNFKEQ. CDR3 length: 17 amino acids. V lost 0 bases and J lost 4, with 13 bases in between. The CDR3 protein is CASSQDPLGTGANVLTF. For the CDR3, the DNA is TGTGCCAGCAGCCAAGATCCACTAGGGACCGGGGCCAACGTCCTGACTTTC.

This clone was seen just once. This sequence joins TRBV5-1 and TRBJ1-1; 9 nucleotides agree with TRBD1. The CDR3 consists of 14 residues. Germline-derived CDR1 and CDR2 are SGHRS and YFSETQ. With V trimmed by 4 bases and J by 2 bases, 3 bases remained unmatched. The CDR3: CASSQTGGNTEAFF. The CDR3 nucleotides read TGCGCCAGCAGCCAGACAGGGGGTAACACTGAAGCTTTCTTT.

The chain combines TRBV19 with TRBJ2-7; possibly TRBD1 for D (6 bases). Germline V gives CDR1 LNHDA, CDR2 SQIVND (reference sequence). Trimming left V 3 bases short and J 7 bases short, with 13 bases between. This CDR3 spans 13 amino acids. The DNA for the CDR3 is TGTGCCAGTAGTATGGGCATAACAGGGGAGCAGTACTTC. Encoded protein: CASSMGITGEQYF.

The genes are TRBV11-3 and TRBJ2-3, with 8 bases aligning to TRBD1. The V gene end was trimmed by 4 bases and the J gene end by 3 bases; junction bases not matched to a gene: 6. Germline V CDR1 and CDR2: SGHNT, YENEEA. The CDR3 consists of 15 residues. This CDR3 is CASSYGQGSTDTQYF. CDR3 DNA sequence: TGTGCCAGCAGCTACGGACAGGGTAGTACAGATACGCAGTATTTT.

The rearrangement links TRBV4-1 to TRBJ1-2; D call uncertain. The CDR3 is 16 residues long. V was clipped by 0 bases and J by 4 bases, with 15 bases between them. The germline CDR1 and CDR2 sequences are MGHRA and YSYEKL. DNA of the CDR3: TGCGCCAGCAGCCAAGATCTAGCCCTCTCAATCTATGGCTACACCTTC. Protein product: CASSQDLALSIYGYTF.

This rearrangement joins TRBV7-2 to TRBJ2-1; 11 bases are a match to TRBD2. The CDR3 is made up of 16 amino acids. V gave up 1 base and J gave up 10 bases; unmatched junction bases: 9. The germline V gene encodes CDR1 SGHTA and CDR2 FQGNSA. Here the CDR3 reads CASSLEASGGFREQFF. CDR3 nucleotides: TGTGCCAGCAGCTTAGAGGCTAGCGGGGGGTTCCGCGAGCAGTTCTTC.

The chain combines TRBV5-1 with TRBJ2-7; 8 nucleotides align to TRBD2. The V gene end was trimmed by 3 bases and the J gene end by 6 bases; junction bases not matched to a gene: 8. Germline assignment: CDR1 SGHRS and CDR2 YFSETQ. The CDR3 consists of 14 residues. For the CDR3, the DNA is TGCGCCAGCAGCTCCGGGGGGGGGCCCCTCGAGCAGTACTTC. Its translation is CASSSGGGPLEQYF.

This chain connects TRBV7-6 to TRBJ2-5; possible D gene TRBD2, 5 bases. The V gene's germline CDR1 is SGHVS and CDR2 FNYEAQ. The V gene lost 5 bases and the J gene lost 7 bases, with 14 bases spanning the gap. This CDR3 has 13 residues. CDR3 in amino acids: CASSPGLLVTQYF. The DNA for the CDR3 is TGTGCCAGCAGCCCCGGACTGCTTGTGACCCAGTACTTC.

This clone was seen a single time. The rearrangement links TRBV2 to TRBJ2-5; TRBD1 matches 11 bases. The CDR3 covers 14 residues. Trimming took 2 bases from V and 5 from J; bases not matched to a gene: 1. CDR1 and CDR2 from the germline V gene are SNHLY and FYNNEI. The CDR3 here is CASSERTGGETQYF. Here the CDR3 DNA reads TGTGCCAGCAGTGAACGGACAGGGGGCGAGACCCAGTACTTC.

The rearrangement links TRBV4-3 to TRBJ2-5; D unclear. V was cut by 0 bases and J by 2 bases, with 1 base left in between. The germline CDR1 and CDR2 sequences are LGHNA and YSLEER. The CDR3 totals 12 residues. CDR3: CASSQDQETQYF. The DNA for the CDR3 is TGCGCCAGCAGCCAAGATCAAGAGACCCAGTACTTC.

The DNA for the CDR3 is TGTGCCAGCAGCCCGACTTATAACACTGAAGCTTTCTTT. Translation: CASSPTYNTEAFF. The chain has TRBV28 and TRBJ1-1; no definite D call. The germline gives CDR1 MDHEN, CDR2 SYDVKM. CDR3 length equals 13 residues. V gave up 6 bases and J gave up 2 bases, with 10 bases separating them.

The rearrangement links TRBV19 to TRBJ1-1, with D maybe TRBD1 (5 bases). V was pared by 1 base and J by 4 bases, with 7 bases between. The germline V gene encodes CDR1 LNHDA and CDR2 SQIVND (reference sequence). This CDR3 has 13 amino acids. The DNA for the CDR3 is TGTGCCAGTAGTATAGGTAGGGGCACTGAAGCTTTCTTT. It is translated as CASSIGRGTEAFF.